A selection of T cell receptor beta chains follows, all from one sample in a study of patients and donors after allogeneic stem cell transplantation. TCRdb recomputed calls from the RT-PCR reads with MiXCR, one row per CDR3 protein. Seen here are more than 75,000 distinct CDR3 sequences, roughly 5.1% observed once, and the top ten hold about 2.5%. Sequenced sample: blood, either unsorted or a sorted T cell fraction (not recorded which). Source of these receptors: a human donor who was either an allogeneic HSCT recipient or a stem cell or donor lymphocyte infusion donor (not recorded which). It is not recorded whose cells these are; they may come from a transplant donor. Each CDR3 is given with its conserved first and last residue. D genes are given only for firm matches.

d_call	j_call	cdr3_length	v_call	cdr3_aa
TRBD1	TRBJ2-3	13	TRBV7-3	CASGTGGTDTQYF
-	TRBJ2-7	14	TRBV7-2	CASSRMVGIYEQYF
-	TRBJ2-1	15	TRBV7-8	CASSLTGSRGTEQFF
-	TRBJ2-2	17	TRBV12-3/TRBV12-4	CASSSSAGTGRTGELFF
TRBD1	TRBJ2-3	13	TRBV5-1	CASRTGGVDTQYF
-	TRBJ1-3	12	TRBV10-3	CAISLDGNTIYF
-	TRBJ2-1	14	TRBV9	CASSARAWVDEQFF
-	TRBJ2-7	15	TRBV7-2	CASSLGALSSYEQYF
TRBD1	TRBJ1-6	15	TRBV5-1	CASSRRTGPDSPLHF
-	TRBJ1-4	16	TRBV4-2	CASSPTQGATNEKLFF
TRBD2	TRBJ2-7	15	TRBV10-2	CASSESPTSGSEQYF
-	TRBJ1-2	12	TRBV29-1	CSVGDSATGYTF
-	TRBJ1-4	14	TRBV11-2	CASSLTGLNEKLFF
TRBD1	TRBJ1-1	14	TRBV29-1	CSVVGQGKILEAFF
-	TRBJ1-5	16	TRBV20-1	CSATQSGGPGNQPQHF
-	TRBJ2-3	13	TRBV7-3	CASSLDATDTQYF
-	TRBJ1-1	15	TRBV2	CASTFPTGRNTEAFF